This T cell receptor beta chain was retrieved from a study of technical replicates of blood from several donors. Some clones are missing from TCRdb's copy, which holds only in-frame ones; the method was immunoSEQ multiplex PCR. The sample lists around 93,000 clones, over 90% occurring once. Germline V lookup: CDR1 SQVTM, CDR2 ANQGSEA. V was pared by 8 bases and J by 4 bases, with 11 bases of the junction left unmatched. This CDR3 has 14 amino acids. Input material: T cells isolated from PBMCs. The rearrangement links TRBV29-1 to TRBJ2-1; TRBD2 aligns across 7 bases. This TCR came from a human donor in good health. Here the CDR3 reads CSLQRESQYNEQFF. CDR3 nucleotides: TGCAGCCTTCAGCGGGAATCCCAATACAATGAGCAGTTCTTC.